This TCR beta chain originates from a study of T cells after somatic rescue of genetic block. The data were produced by immunoSEQ multiplex PCR, yet TCRdb's version contains in-frame clones alone and is incomplete. Here the sample spans 70,000 to 85,000 clones, roughly 90% being singletons. The CDR3 spans 13 residues. The germline CDR1 and CDR2 sequences are KGHSH and LQKENI. With 1 base removed from V and 3 bases from J, the gap between germline ends came to 6 bases. This clone showed up just a few times. The sample carries other DNA sequences with the same CDR3. The sequencing input was peripheral blood mononuclear cells (PBMCs). The chain carries TRBV18 and TRBJ1-1; D is uncertain. The sequence was collected from a man aged 30-40 years. The CDR3 DNA sequence: TGTGCCAGCTCACCACGACGTGACACTGAAGCTTTCTTT. Protein: CASSPRRDTEAFF.